These 32 T cell receptor beta chains were all obtained from the same sample, sequenced in a study of identical twins. TCRdb reprocessed the 5' RACE reads with MiXCR, giving one entry per CDR3 protein. This sample has roughly 720,000 distinct CDR3 sequences; around a sixth occur once, and the top ten carry 10% to 15%. These data also formed part of another study, on T cells expressing NK-cell markers.

The sequenced sample consisted of PBMCs. The receptors derive from a woman aged 18-29 years in good health.

The chain employs TRBV18 and TRBJ2-3, with 8 nucleotides matching TRBD2. V dropped 0 bases and J dropped 6; count of bases not matched to a gene: 8. CDR3 length: 16 residues. CDR1 KGHSH and CDR2 LQKENI come from the germline V gene. Here the CDR3 DNA reads TGTGCCAGCTCACCACCCGGGACTAGAAGATCCGATACGCAGTATTTT. Translation: CASSPPGTRRSDTQYF.

The CDR3 spells CASSPNQGSNQPQHF. The CDR3 DNA sequence: TGTGCCAGTTCCCCAAATCAGGGTAGCAATCAGCCCCAGCATTTT. V gene TRBV25-1 combines with J gene TRBJ1-5; possibly TRBD1 for D (5 bases). This CDR3 spans 15 amino acids. V lost 9 bases and J lost 0, with 15 bases in between. Looked up from germline, CDR1 is MGHDK and CDR2 is SYGVNS. The full variable domain, its missing parts supplied by reference TRBV25-1 and TRBJ1-5, is EADIYQTPRYLVIGTGKKITLECSQTMGHDKMYWYQQDPGMELHLIHYSYGVNSTEKGDLSSESTVSRIRTEHFPLTLESARPSHTSQYLCASSPNQGSNQPQHFGDGTRLSIL.

This clonotype was seen a handful of times. This chain joins TRBV5-6 and TRBJ2-6; unclear D gene. Germline loops: CDR1 SGHDT, CDR2 YYEEEE. The CDR3 is 17 amino acids. The germline V and J ends were trimmed by 0 bases and 0 bases, with 10 bases remaining between them. CDR3 in amino acids: CASSLEGYDSGANVLTF. CDR3 sequence (DNA): TGTGCCAGCAGCTTGGAGGGCTACGACTCTGGGGCCAACGTCCTGACTTTC.

This clonotype was seen only a few times. The rearrangement uses TRBV20-1 and TRBJ2-5; 9 positions match TRBD1. The germline CDR1 and CDR2 sequences are DFQATT and SNEGSKA (reference sequence). The V and J ends lost 6 bases and 5 bases, in that order; junction bases with no gene match: 7. There are 13 residues in the CDR3. The CDR3 here is CSALQGAGETQYF. CDR3 in DNA: TGCAGTGCGTTACAGGGGGCGGGGGAGACCCAGTACTTC.

J is TRBJ1-1 and V is TRBV3-1; D not certain. Germline CDR1 reads LGHDT; CDR2 reads YNNKEL (reference sequence). V lost 1 base, J lost 3 bases, and 9 bases lay in between. The CDR3 length is 14 residues. The CDR3 protein is CASSQVHGHTEAFF. CDR3 coding DNA: TGTGCCAGCAGCCAAGTTCATGGTCACACTGAAGCTTTCTTT.

The V gene is TRBV20-1, the J gene TRBJ2-1; 11 nucleotides align to TRBD2. Unmatched junction bases numbered 5, after V lost 5 bases and J lost 2 bases. Germline CDR1 DFQATT, CDR2 SNEGSKA (reference sequence). The CDR3 has 15 amino acids. This CDR3 is CSAASGGSPYNEQFF. For the CDR3, the DNA is TGCAGTGCTGCTAGCGGGGGGAGCCCCTACAATGAGCAGTTCTTC.

As DNA, the CDR3 is TGCGCCAGCAGCGCCGGACAGACGTCTGGAAACACCATATATTTT. Amino acid sequence: CASSAGQTSGNTIYF. V gene TRBV5-1 combines with J gene TRBJ1-3; perhaps TRBD1 as D (6 bases). Trimming stripped 4 bases from V and 1 base from J, with 12 bases between. The CDR3 runs 15 residues. CDR1 SGHRS and CDR2 YFSETQ come from the germline V gene.

The genes are TRBV20-1 and TRBJ2-2; TRBD2 might be the D (5 bases). CDR3 size: 14 residues. V was trimmed by 1 base and J by 6 bases, leaving 12 bases between them. CDR1 is DFQATT, CDR2 SNEGSKA, per germline (reference sequence). The CDR3 protein is CSARVGGSAGELFF. CDR3 coding DNA: TGCAGTGCTAGAGTCGGTGGGAGTGCCGGGGAGCTGTTTTTT.

The chain links TRBV6-1 to TRBJ2-3; 11 bases are shared with TRBD2. CDR3 length equals 14 residues. Germline V gene lookup returns CDR1 MNHNS and CDR2 SASEGT. V dropped 11 bases and J dropped 5; count of bases not matched to a gene: 9. The CDR3: CASLAGGPGDTQYF. CDR3 in DNA: TGTGCCTCCTTAGCGGGGGGGCCCGGAGATACGCAGTATTTT.

CDR3 amino acids: CSVPTGDYYGYTF. The CDR3, as DNA: TGCAGCGTTCCGACAGGGGACTACTATGGCTACACCTTC. This chain links TRBV29-1 with TRBJ1-2, with 8 bases lining up with TRBD1. This CDR3 is built from 13 residues. The ends lost 5 bases at V and 3 bases at J; junction bases unmatched: 5. The germline V gene has CDR1 SQVTM and CDR2 ANQGSEA.

Note on this clonotype: The junction and the germline gene differ at one end; a read error may be behind it. The V gene is TRBV20-1, the J gene TRBJ1-1; D is undetermined. This CDR3 is built from 12 residues. The germline CDR1 and CDR2 sequences are DFQATT and SNEGSKA (reference sequence). This CDR3 reads CSARGPTLEAFF. In nucleotides, the CDR3 is TGCAGTGCCAGAGGACCGACCCTTGAAGCTTTCTTT.

This clonotype was counted only a few times. The chain joins TRBV5-1 to TRBJ2-1; possible D gene TRBD2, 6 bases. There are 16 residues in the CDR3. CDR1 and CDR2 from the germline V gene are SGHRS and YFSETQ. Trimming pared 2 bases from V and 8 bases from J, leaving 20 bases between. CDR3 sequence reads: CASSFPREYSGDEQFF. CDR3 coding DNA: TGCGCCAGCAGCTTCCCTAGGGAGTATAGCGGCGATGAGCAGTTCTTC.

V gene TRBV10-3 combines with J gene TRBJ2-1; perhaps D is TRBD1 or TRBD2 (5 bases each). V gave up 7 bases and J gave up 7 bases, with 20 bases separating them. The germline V gene has CDR1 ENHRY and CDR2 SYGVKD. The CDR3 totals 15 residues. In DNA, the CDR3 is TGTGCCATCACCGGGACGGGGTCAGGGAGTAATGAGCAGTTCTTC. As protein: CAITGTGSGSNEQFF.

The CDR3 DNA sequence: TGTGCCACCAGCGGACGGGACCGACCCTACGAGCAGTACTTC. Residues: CATSGRDRPYEQYF. V is TRBV15 and J is TRBJ2-7; the D call may be TRBD1 or TRBD2 (5 bases each). Germline values: CDR1 LNHNV, CDR2 YYDKDF (reference sequence). Trimming left V 5 bases short and J 2 bases short, with 13 bases between. CDR3 size: 14 residues.

This clonotype was counted at least ten times. The chain uses TRBV6-1 and TRBJ2-2, with no clear D. Per the germline V gene, CDR1 is MNHNS and CDR2 is SASEGT. Trimming cost V 7 bases and J 3 bases, with 12 bases left between them. This CDR3 has 14 residues. The CDR3: CASKFRQDTGELFF. CDR3 sequence (DNA): TGTGCCAGCAAATTCAGGCAGGACACCGGGGAGCTGTTTTTT.

This clonotype was counted a few times. The chain is built from TRBV18 and TRBJ2-7; D may correspond to TRBD1 or TRBD2 (6 bases each). V was clipped by 6 bases and J by 3 bases, with 15 bases between them. The CDR3 has 14 residues. Germline CDR1 and CDR2: KGHSH and LQKENI. This chain's CDR3 is CASSRGTVNYEQYF. The DNA of the CDR3 is TGTGCCAGCTCTAGGGGGACTGTAAACTACGAGCAGTACTTC.

V and J are TRBV7-2 and TRBJ2-7; weak D call: TRBD1 (5 bases). This CDR3 is built from 16 residues. V lost 5 bases to trimming and J lost 5 bases, with 22 bases between them. CDR1 is SGHTA, CDR2 FQGNSA, per germline. The CDR3 bases are TGTGCCAGCAGCGTACCCGCCGCGTGGCCAGGGAACGAGCAGTACTTC. It translates to CASSVPAAWPGNEQYF.

The rearrangement joins TRBV5-1 to TRBJ1-1, with D hard to call. Per germline, CDR1 SGHRS and CDR2 YFSETQ. There are 15 residues in the CDR3. Trimming took off 4 bases at V and 0 bases at J, with 13 bases between the two ends. The CDR3: CASSPDAGVNTEAFF. CDR3 nucleotides: TGCGCCAGCAGCCCCGATGCGGGAGTGAACACTGAAGCTTTCTTT.

This clonotype was picked up a small number of times. The V call is TRBV20-1, the J call TRBJ2-1; 10 positions match TRBD2. CDR3 length: 16 amino acids. CDR1 DFQATT and CDR2 SNEGSKA come from the germline V gene (reference sequence). The ends lost 0 bases at V and 4 bases at J; junction bases unmatched: 6. The CDR3 bases are TGCAGTGCTAGAGATCCCGGGACTAGCGTTTACAATGAGCAGTTCTTC. Encoded protein: CSARDPGTSVYNEQFF.

This clonotype was recorded a few times. The V gene is TRBV13, the J gene TRBJ2-4; the D call may be TRBD1 or TRBD2 (6 bases each). Between the trimmed V and J ends, which lost 4 bases and 6 bases, there was a span of 19 bases. CDR1 and CDR2 from the germline V gene are PRHDT and FYEKMQ (reference sequence). This CDR3 has 16 residues. CDR3 coding DNA: TGTGCCAGCAGCTCCCGTGGGGGGCGCTTGTTAAACATTCAGTACTTC. It encodes CASSSRGGRLLNIQYF.

This chain connects TRBV7-8 to TRBJ1-1; 8 bases are a match to TRBD1. Losses at the gene ends were 5 bases for V and 5 bases for J; bases not matched to a gene: 4. Germline assignment: CDR1 SGHVS and CDR2 FQNEAQ. This CDR3 contains 13 residues. The CDR3 reads CASSIRQGTEAFF. The CDR3 DNA reads TGTGCCAGCAGCATCCGACAGGGGACTGAAGCTTTCTTT.

This clonotype has just a few counts. The CDR3 nucleotides read TGTGCCACCACCGGGGACTACTCCTACGAGCAGTACTTC. It encodes CATTGDYSYEQYF. The gene calls are TRBV25-1 and TRBJ2-7, with 7 nucleotides matching TRBD2. V lost 10 bases, J lost 0 bases, and 6 bases stayed unmatched. CDR1 is MGHDK, CDR2 SYGVNS, per germline. This CDR3 has 13 amino acids.

This clonotype was observed a few times. The chain employs TRBV10-3 and TRBJ1-5; D ambiguous. The CDR3 runs to 12 residues. The V gene lost 3 bases and the J gene lost 6 bases, with 6 bases spanning the gap. In germline, CDR1 is ENHRY, CDR2 SYGVKD. The CDR3 bases are TGTGCCATCAGTGATGATAGTCAGCCCCAGCATTTT. Translating gives CAISDDSQPQHF.

J is TRBJ2-7 and V is TRBV4-3; D is unresolved. The CDR3 extends over 14 amino acids. In germline, CDR1 is LGHNA, CDR2 YSLEER. V lost 0 bases and J lost 2, with 8 bases in between. CDR3 nucleotide sequence: TGCGCCAGCAGCCAAGAGCCACAAGCCTACGAGCAGTACTTC. Protein sequence: CASSQEPQAYEQYF.

This clonotype turned up a few times. This chain uses TRBV9 with TRBJ2-2; perhaps TRBD2 as D (5 bases). Germline CDR1 reads SGDLS; CDR2 reads YYNGEE. V lost 0 bases and J 6 bases, leaving 15 bases between the germline ends. The CDR3 has 16 amino acids. CDR3 DNA sequence: TGTGCCAGCAGCGTAGGCGGGCAACTGGATTCCGGGGAGCTGTTTTTT. Protein: CASSVGGQLDSGELFF.

This clonotype was detected a few times. This chain joins TRBV20-1 and TRBJ2-7; tentatively, D is TRBD2 (5 bases). Germline V gene sequence: CDR1 DFQATT, CDR2 SNEGSKA (reference sequence). V was shortened by 5 bases and J by 8 bases, with 22 bases between the two germline ends. This CDR3 comprises 14 residues. For the CDR3, the DNA is TGCAGTGCTGCCCCGGGAATTTTCGATGTGAAGCAGTACTTC. Its translation: CSAAPGIFDVKQYF.

The table lists this clonotype with a few counts. The chain is built from TRBV5-1 and TRBJ2-1, with a weak D call TRBD2 (5 bases). The CDR3 length is 15 residues. Trimming left V 5 bases short and J 0 bases short, with 12 bases between. CDR1 and CDR2 (germline): SGHRS, YFSETQ. The CDR3 sequence: CASREDSSSYNEQFF. As DNA, the CDR3 is TGCGCCAGCAGGGAGGACTCCAGCTCCTACAATGAGCAGTTCTTC.

This clonotype has just a few counts. This chain connects TRBV4-3 to TRBJ2-1, with a possible D match to TRBD2 (5 bases). Looked up from germline, CDR1 is LGHNA and CDR2 is YSLEER. There are 13 residues in the CDR3. V was pared by 0 bases and J by 8 bases, with 8 bases between. The CDR3 sequence: CASSQDTRDEQFF. The DNA of the CDR3 is TGCGCCAGCAGCCAAGATACGCGGGATGAGCAGTTCTTC.

This clonotype was recorded many times. The chain links TRBV7-2 to TRBJ2-1, with D unclear. Trimming pared 2 bases from V and 0 bases from J, leaving 11 bases between. CDR3 size: 16 residues. Germline-derived CDR1 and CDR2 are SGHTA and FQGNSA. DNA for the CDR3: TGTGCCAGCAGCTTAATGGCGGCCAGCTCCTACAATGAGCAGTTCTTC. Translated, it gives CASSLMAASSYNEQFF.

The chain links TRBV5-1 to TRBJ1-1; 8 nucleotides line up with TRBD1. CDR1 is SGHRS, CDR2 YFSETQ, per germline. CDR3 length: 13 residues. V shed 3 bases and J 7 bases; nucleotides not matched to a gene: 5. CDR3 in amino acids: CASSYGQGDEAFF. The CDR3 bases are TGCGCCAGCAGCTACGGACAGGGTGATGAAGCTTTCTTT. The variable domain in full, completed from reference TRBV5-1 and TRBJ1-1, reads KAGVTQTPRYLIKTRGQQVTLSCSPISGHRSVSWYQQTPGQGLQFLFEYFSETQRNKGNFPGRFSGRQFSNSRSEMNVSTLELGDSALYLCASSYGQGDEAFFGQGTRLTVV.

This clonotype has just a few counts. V and J are TRBV12-3 or TRBV12-4 and TRBJ1-4; D not certain. Trimming removed 8 bases from V and 3 bases from J, with 10 bases in between. CDR3 size: 13 residues. This CDR3 reads CASVRSPNEKLFF. The CDR3 nucleotides read TGTGCCAGCGTCAGGTCTCCTAATGAAAAACTGTTTTTT.

This clonotype was found many times. The chain employs TRBV7-9 and TRBJ2-7; unclear D gene. Germline CDR1 and CDR2: SEHNR and FQNEAQ (reference sequence). This CDR3 is 12 amino acids long. V was pared by 4 bases and J by 2 bases, with 6 bases between. The CDR3 loop reads CASSYHPYEQYF. DNA of the CDR3: TGTGCCAGCAGCTACCATCCCTACGAGCAGTACTTC. Supplemented by reference TRBV7-9 and TRBJ2-7, the full variable domain reads DTGVSQNPRHKITKRGQNVTFRCDPISEHNRLYWYRQTLGQGPEFLTYFQNEAQLEKSRLLSDRFSAERPKGSFSTLEIQRTEQGDSAMYLCASSYHPYEQYFGPGTRLTVT.